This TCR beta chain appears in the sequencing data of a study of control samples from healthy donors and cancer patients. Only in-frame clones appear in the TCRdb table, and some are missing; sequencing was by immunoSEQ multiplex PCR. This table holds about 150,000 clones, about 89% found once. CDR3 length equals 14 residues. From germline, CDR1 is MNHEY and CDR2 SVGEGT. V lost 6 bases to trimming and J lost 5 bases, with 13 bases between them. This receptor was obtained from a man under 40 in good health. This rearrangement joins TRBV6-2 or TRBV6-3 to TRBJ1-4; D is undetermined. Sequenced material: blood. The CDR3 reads CASSQGSGNEKLFF. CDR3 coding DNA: TGTGCCAGCAGCCAAGGATCGGGGAATGAAAAACTGTTTTTT.